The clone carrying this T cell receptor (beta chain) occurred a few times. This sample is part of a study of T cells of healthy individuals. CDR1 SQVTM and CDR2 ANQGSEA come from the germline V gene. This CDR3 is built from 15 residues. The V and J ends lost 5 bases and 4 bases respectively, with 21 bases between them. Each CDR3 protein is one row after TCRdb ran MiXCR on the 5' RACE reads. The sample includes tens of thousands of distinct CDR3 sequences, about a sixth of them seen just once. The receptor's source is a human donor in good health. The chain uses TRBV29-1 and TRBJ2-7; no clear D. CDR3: CSVYLVASSLYEQYF. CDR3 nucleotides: TGCAGCGTTTATCTGGTCGCGTCATCCCTTTACGAGCAGTACTTC.